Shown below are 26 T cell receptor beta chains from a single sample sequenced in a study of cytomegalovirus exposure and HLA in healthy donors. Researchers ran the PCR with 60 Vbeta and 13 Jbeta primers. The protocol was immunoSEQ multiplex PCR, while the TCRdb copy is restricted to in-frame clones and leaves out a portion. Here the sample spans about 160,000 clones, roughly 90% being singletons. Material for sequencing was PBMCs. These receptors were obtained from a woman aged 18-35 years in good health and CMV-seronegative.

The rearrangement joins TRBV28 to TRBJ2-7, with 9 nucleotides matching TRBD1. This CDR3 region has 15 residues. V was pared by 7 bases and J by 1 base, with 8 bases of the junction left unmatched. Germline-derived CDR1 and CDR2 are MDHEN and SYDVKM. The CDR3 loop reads CASIGGDRASYEQYF. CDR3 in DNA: TGTGCCAGCATAGGGGGGGACAGGGCGTCCTACGAGCAGTACTTC.

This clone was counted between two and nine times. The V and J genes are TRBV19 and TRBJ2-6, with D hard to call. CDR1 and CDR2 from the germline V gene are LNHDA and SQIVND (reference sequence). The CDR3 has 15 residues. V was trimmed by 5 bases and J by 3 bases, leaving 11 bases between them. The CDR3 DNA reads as TGTGCCAGTAGTCCCCTTGGAGATGGGGCCAACGTCCTGACTTTC. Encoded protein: CASSPLGDGANVLTF.

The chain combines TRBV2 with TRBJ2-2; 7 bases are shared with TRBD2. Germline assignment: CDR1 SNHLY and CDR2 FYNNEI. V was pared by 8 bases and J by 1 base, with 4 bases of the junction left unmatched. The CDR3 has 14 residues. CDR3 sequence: CASLREGNTGELFF. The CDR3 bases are TGTGCCAGCCTCAGGGAGGGGAACACCGGGGAGCTGTTTTTT. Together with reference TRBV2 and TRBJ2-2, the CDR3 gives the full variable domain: EPEVTQTPSHQVTQMGQEVILRCVPISNHLYFYWYRQILGQKVEFLVSFYNNEISEKSEIFDDQFSVERPDGSNFTLKIRSTKLEDSAMYFCASLREGNTGELFFGEGSRLTVL.

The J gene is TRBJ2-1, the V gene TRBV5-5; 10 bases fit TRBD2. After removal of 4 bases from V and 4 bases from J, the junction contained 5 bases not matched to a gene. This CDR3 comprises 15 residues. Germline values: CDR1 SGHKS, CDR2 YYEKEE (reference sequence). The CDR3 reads CASSPLAGGYNEQFF. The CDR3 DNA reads TGTGCCAGCAGCCCTTTAGCGGGGGGATACAATGAGCAGTTCTTC.

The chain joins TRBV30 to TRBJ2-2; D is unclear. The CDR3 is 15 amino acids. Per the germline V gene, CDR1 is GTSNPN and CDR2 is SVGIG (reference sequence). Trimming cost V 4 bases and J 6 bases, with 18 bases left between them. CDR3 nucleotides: TGTGCCTGGAACCGGATAGCCCGAGGATCCGGGGAGCTGTTTTTT. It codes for CAWNRIARGSGELFF.

The CDR3 sequence: CASSRQGEDEQFF. CDR3 nucleotides: TGTGCCAGCAGCAGGCAGGGGGAAGATGAGCAGTTCTTC. This rearrangement joins TRBV5-6 to TRBJ2-1; 7 bases map to TRBD1. Looked up from germline, CDR1 is SGHDT and CDR2 is YYEEEE. Germline trimming cut 4 bases from V and 8 bases from J; bases unmatched to any gene: 6. The CDR3 loop spans 13 amino acids.

The CDR3 sequence is CASSLNVAGSTDTQYF. DNA for the CDR3: TGCGCCAGCAGCCTCAACGTGGCGGGAAGCACAGATACGCAGTATTTT. The chain couples TRBV4-1 to TRBJ2-3, with a tentative D call TRBD2 (6 bases). Trimming left V 4 bases short and J 0 bases short, with 14 bases between. Looked up from germline, CDR1 is MGHRA and CDR2 is YSYEKL. There are 16 residues in the CDR3.

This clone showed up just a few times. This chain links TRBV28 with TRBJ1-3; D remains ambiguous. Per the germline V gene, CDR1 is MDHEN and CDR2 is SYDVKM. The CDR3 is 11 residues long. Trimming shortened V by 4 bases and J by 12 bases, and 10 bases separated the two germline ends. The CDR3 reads CASSSTRDIYF. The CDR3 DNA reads TGTGCCAGCAGTTCTACTAGGGACATATATTTT.

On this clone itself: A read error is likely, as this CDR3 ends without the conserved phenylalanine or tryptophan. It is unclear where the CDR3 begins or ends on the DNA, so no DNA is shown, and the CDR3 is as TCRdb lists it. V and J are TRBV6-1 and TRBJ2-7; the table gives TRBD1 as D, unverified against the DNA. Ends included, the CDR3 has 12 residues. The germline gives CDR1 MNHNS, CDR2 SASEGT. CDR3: CASSHHPDRGVY.

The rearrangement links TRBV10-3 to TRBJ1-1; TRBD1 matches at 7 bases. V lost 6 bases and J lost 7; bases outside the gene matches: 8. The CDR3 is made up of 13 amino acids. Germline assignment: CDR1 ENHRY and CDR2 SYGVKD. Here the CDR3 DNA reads TGTGCCATCAGGGAGACAGGGCCTCGTGAAGCTTTCTTT. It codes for CAIRETGPREAFF.

The CDR3 DNA reads TGTGCCAGCAGTTTAGGGGCAGAGCTTAATTCACCCCTCCACTTT. Encoded protein: CASSLGAELNSPLHF. J is TRBJ1-6 and V is TRBV28; D may be TRBD1 (5 bases). Trimming left V 2 bases short and J 6 bases short, with 11 bases between. Germline V CDR1 and CDR2: MDHEN, SYDVKM. The CDR3 sequence is 15 residues long. Full variable domain (outside the CDR3, taken from reference TRBV28 and TRBJ1-6): DVKVTQSSRYLVKRTGEKVFLECVQDMDHENMFWYRQDPGLGLRLIYFSYDVKMKEKGDIPEGYSVSREKKERFSLILESASTNQTSMYLCASSLGAELNSPLHFGNGTRLTVT.

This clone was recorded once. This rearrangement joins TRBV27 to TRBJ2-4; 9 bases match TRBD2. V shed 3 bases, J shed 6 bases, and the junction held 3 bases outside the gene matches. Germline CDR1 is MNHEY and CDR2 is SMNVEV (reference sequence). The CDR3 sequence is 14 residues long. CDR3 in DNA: TGTGCCAGCAGTTTGGAGACTAGCGGAAACATTCAGTACTTC. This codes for CASSLETSGNIQYF.

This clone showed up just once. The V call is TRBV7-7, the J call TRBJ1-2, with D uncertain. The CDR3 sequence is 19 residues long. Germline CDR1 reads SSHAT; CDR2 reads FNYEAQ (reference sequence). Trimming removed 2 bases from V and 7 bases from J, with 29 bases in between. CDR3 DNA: TGTGCCAGCAGCTTAACTGAGCACAGCGGACTTGCGTTCTTAGGTGGCTACACCTTC. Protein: CASSLTEHSGLAFLGGYTF.

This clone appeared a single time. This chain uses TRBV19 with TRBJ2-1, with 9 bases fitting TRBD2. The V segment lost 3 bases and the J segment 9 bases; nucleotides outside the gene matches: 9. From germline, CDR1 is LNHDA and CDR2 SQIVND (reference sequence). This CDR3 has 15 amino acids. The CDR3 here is CASSITAGGQGEQFF. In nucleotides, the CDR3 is TGTGCCAGTAGTATTACGGCGGGAGGGCAAGGTGAGCAGTTCTTC.

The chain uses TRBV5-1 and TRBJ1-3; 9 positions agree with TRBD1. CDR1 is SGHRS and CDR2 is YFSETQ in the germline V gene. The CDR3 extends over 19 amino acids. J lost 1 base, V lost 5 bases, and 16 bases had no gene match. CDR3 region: CASSSRQGGKKKSGNTIYF. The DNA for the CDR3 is TGCGCCAGCAGTTCTAGACAGGGGGGAAAAAAAAAGTCTGGAAACACCATATATTTT. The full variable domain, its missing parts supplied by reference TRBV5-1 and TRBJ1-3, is KAGVTQTPRYLIKTRGQQVTLSCSPISGHRSVSWYQQTPGQGLQFLFEYFSETQRNKGNFPGRFSGRQFSNSRSEMNVSTLELGDSALYLCASSSRQGGKKKSGNTIYFGEGSWLTVV.

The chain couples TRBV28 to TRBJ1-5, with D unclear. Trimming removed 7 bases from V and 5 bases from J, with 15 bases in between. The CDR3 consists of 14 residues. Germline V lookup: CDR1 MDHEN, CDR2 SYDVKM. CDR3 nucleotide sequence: TGTGCCAGCATCCAACCCTCGAGGGATCAGCCCCAGCATTTT. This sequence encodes CASIQPSRDQPQHF.

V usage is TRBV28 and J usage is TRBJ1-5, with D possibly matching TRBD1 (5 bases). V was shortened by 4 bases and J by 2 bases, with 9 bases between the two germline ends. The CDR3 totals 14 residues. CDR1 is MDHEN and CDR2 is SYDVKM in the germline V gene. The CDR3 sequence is CASSSPGGNQPQHF. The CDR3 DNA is TGTGCCAGCAGTTCTCCGGGGGGCAATCAGCCCCAGCATTTT.

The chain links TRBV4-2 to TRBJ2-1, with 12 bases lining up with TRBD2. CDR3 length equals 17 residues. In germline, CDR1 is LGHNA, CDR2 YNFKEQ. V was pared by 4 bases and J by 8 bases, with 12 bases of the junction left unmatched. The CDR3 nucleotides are TGTGCCAGCAGCCGCGGGACTAGCGGGCGAGGGTCCCATGAGCAGTTCTTC. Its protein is CASSRGTSGRGSHEQFF.

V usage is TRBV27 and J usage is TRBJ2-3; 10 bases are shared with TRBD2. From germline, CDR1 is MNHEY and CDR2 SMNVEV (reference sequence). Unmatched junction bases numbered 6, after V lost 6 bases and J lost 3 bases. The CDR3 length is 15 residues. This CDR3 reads CASSRAGGRTDTQYF. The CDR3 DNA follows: TGTGCCAGCAGCCGAGCGGGAGGGCGGACAGATACGCAGTATTTT.

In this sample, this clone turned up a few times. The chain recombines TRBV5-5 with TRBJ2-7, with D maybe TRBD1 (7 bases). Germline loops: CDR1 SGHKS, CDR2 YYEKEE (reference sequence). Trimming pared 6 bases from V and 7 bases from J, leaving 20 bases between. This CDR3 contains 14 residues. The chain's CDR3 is CASTGGTVRGEQYF. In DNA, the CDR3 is TGTGCCAGCACTGGGGGGACAGTCCGGGGGGAGCAGTACTTC.

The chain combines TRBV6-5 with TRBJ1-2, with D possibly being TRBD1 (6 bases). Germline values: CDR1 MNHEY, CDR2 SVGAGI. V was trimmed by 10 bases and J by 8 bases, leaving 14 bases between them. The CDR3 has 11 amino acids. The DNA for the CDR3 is TGTGCCACCAGGGGAGCCGGAGGCTACACCTTC. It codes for CATRGAGGYTF.

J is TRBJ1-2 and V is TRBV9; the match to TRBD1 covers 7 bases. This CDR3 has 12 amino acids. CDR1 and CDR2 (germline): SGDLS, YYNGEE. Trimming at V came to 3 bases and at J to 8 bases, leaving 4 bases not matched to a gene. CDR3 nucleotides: TGTGCCAGCAGCGCGCGACAGGGAGGCTACACCTTC. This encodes CASSARQGGYTF.

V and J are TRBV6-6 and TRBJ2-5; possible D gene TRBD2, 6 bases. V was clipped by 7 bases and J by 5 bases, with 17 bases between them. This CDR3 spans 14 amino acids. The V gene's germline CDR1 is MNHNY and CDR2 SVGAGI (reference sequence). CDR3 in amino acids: CASTLSGSHETQYF. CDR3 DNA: TGTGCCAGCACTCTGTCCGGGAGTCATGAGACCCAGTACTTC.

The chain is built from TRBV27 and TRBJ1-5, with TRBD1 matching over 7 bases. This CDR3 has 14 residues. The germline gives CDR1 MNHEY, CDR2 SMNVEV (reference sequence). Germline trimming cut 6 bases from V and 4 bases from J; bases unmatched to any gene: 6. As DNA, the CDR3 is TGTGCCAGCAGGATGACAGGGATGAATCAGCCCCAGCATTTT. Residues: CASRMTGMNQPQHF.

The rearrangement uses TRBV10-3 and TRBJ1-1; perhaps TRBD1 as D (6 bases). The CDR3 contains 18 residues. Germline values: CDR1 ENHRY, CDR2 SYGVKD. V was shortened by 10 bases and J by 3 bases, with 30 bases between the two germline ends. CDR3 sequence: CATSPTQGAFGKDTEAFF. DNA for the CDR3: TGTGCCACATCCCCCACACAGGGAGCGTTCGGAAAGGACACTGAAGCTTTCTTT.

CDR3 sequence reads: CASSAGGNTEAFF. CDR3 coding DNA: TGTGCCAGCAGTGCAGGGGGGAACACTGAAGCTTTCTTT. The chain uses TRBV6-4 and TRBJ1-1; 7 nucleotides match TRBD1. V was clipped by 4 bases and J by 1 base; unmatched bases: 0. CDR3 length equals 13 residues. The germline gives CDR1 MRHNA, CDR2 SNTAGT.